This T cell receptor beta chain appears in the sequencing data of a study of T-cell memory formation after mild COVID-19 (dated by TCRdb to the early 2020s). About the investigation overall: TCR sequence clusters from the two donors were largely donor specific. T-cell clones expanding and contracting after mild COVID-19 in two donors were tracked by longitudinal TCRalpha and TCRbeta repertoire sequencing. The cohort comprised two young, previously healthy adult volunteers, one female and one male.

PBMCs were isolated by Ficoll-Paque density gradient centrifugation. This sample was sequenced with an Illumina NovaSeq 6000. cDNA libraries for TCRalpha and TCRbeta were prepared by 5'RACE using constant-segment primers, with sample barcodes and unique molecular identifiers added. RNA was extracted from every sample with Trizol reagent. The libraries were amplified in two PCR steps, and the second step added a second sample barcode and Illumina TruSeq adapters. The libraries were sequenced on an Illumina NovaSeq using 2 x 150 bp paired-end reads. Concerning the study's data processing: Demultiplexing of reads and collapsing into UMI-guided consensus sequences were performed with migec v1.2.7. Using mixcr v2.1.11, UMI consensuses were aligned to TRA and TRB V and J templates and then assembled into clonotypes. Clonotypes were classified as expanded or contracted when called significant by both edgeR and NoisET, with noise models trained on biological replicates. For edgeR calls, a false discovery rate-adjusted p below 0.01 and a log2 fold-change threshold of 1 were applied. As an exploratory analysis of dynamics, max-normalized trajectories of the 1000 most abundant clonotypes were examined with PCA combined with hierarchical clustering. Separately sequenced CD4+ and CD8+ repertoires were used to assign the CD4 or CD8 phenotype of responding clones. TCRdb reworked the public reads: Q25 trimming with fastp, MiXCR clone assembly, productive beta chains retained. Every entry covers one CDR3 protein and lists the most common genes and DNA from its rows. TCRdb, rather than the study authors, made the V and J calls. A total of almost 250,000 distinct CDR3 sequences appear in this sample, 15% of them only once. The top ten constitute 2% to 2.5% of the sample.

For this clonotype: The specificity of this receptor is unknown. No base quality values were provided; no much bigger clone lies one nucleotide off.

Taken from cysteine to phenylalanine, the CDR3 has 12 residues. The entry retains the CDR3 DNA only, 36 bases that are in frame from base 1. CDR1 is given as DFQATT and CDR2 as SNEGSKA, both from the germline V gene (reference sequence). V is cut by 3 bases and J by 7 bases, and the space between the germline ends is 9 bases. Overall results and qualifications from the work: The study included only a couple of mild cases, and larger cohorts that include severe cases with pre-infection samples were judged to be necessary. From day 15 to 85, contracting clones showed balanced CD4/CD8 phenotypes, whereas a second wave of clones that expanded from day 15 to 37 leaned towards CD4+. Some responding clones were found in pre-infection memory, which suggests that pre-existing cross-reactive memory T cells took part in the SARS-CoV-2 response. Contracting CD4+ clones turned up mainly in the CM and EM memory subsets, whereas EMRA was where CD8+ clones were enriched. SARS-CoV-2 specificity of the second-wave clones peaking on day 37 was not confirmed.

The clonotype originates from an adult woman who had mild COVID-19 (a few samples of this study predate the infection). The sample titles of this study are shuffled in the database, so cell type and time point are left out; the donor was told from shared clones. Recombination linked TRBV20-1 to TRBJ2-2; a confident D gene designation cannot be given. Input material: PBMCs or a T cell subset sorted from them (not recorded which). The nucleotide sequence reads as follows: TGCAGTGCTAGCGGTGGGTTCGGGGAGCTGTTTTTT. This gives the protein CSASGGFGELFF.